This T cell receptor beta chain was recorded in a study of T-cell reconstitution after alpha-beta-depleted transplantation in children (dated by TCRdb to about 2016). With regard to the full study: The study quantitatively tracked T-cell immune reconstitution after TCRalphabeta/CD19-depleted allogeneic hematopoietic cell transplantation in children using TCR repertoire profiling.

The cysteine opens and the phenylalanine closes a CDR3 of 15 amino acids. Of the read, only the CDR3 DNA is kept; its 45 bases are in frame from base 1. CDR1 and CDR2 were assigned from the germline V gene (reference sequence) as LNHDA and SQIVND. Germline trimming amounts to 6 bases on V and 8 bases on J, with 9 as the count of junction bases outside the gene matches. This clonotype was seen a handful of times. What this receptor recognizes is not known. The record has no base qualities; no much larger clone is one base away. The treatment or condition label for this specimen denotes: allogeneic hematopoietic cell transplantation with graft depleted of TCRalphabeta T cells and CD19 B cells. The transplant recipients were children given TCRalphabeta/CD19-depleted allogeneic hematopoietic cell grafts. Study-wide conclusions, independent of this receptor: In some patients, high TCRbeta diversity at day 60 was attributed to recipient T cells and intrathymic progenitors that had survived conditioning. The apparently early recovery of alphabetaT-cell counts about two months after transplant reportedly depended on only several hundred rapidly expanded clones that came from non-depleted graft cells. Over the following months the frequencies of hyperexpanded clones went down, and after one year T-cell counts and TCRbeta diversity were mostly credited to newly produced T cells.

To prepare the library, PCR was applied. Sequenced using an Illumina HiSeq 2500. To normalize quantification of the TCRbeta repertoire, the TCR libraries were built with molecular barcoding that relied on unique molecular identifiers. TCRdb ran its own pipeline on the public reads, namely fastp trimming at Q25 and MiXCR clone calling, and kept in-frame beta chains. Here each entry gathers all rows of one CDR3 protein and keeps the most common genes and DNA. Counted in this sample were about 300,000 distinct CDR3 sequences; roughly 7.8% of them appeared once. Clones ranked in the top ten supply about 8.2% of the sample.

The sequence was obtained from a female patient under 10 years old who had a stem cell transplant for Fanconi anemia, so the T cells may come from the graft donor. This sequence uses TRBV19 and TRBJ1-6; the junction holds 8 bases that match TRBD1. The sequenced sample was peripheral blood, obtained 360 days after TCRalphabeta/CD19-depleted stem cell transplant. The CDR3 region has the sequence CASSLTGTGYSPLHF. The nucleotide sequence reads TGTGCCAGTAGCCTAACCGGGACAGGCTATTCACCCCTCCACTTT.